A selection of T cell receptor beta chains follows, all from one sample in a study of vaccination effects on CD4 cells after COVID-19. These receptors lack a known antigen. The data were produced by immunoSEQ multiplex PCR, yet TCRdb's version contains in-frame clones alone and is incomplete. This sample has 60,000 to 65,000 clones; 70% to 85% occur once, and the top ten carry around 3.8%. The sequenced sample was CD4+ T cells from PBMCs cultured with HCoV-OC43 spike peptides, obtained before COVID-19 vaccination. All receptors derive from a human donor who received a COVID-19 vaccine. Each CDR3 is given with its conserved first and last residue. Fields, in order: D gene, clone size, V gene, J gene, CDR3 DNA, CDR3 protein. D genes are given only for firm matches. Clone size is given for some rows only: seen once, a few or many times, or a class if the clone is expanded.

TRBD1,NA,TRBV19,TRBJ2-3,TGTGCCAGTAGTATCCGGTGGGAATGGACAGGGAGTACGCAGTATTTT,CASSIRWEWTGSTQYF
NA,NA,TRBV5-4,TRBJ2-3,TGTGCCAGCAGCTTGGGGACTAGCACAGATACGCAGTATTTT,CASSLGTSTDTQYF
NA,NA,TRBV5-1,TRBJ2-2,TGCGCCAGCAGCTTGGTTACGGGATCCCCCGGGGAGCTGTTTTTT,CASSLVTGSPGELFF
NA,NA,TRBV5-1,TRBJ2-3,TGCGCCAGCATATTCCAGGACACAGATACGCAGTATTTT,CASIFQDTDTQYF
TRBD1,few,TRBV7-8,TRBJ1-1,TGTGCCAGCAGCTGGACAGGAGAAGCTTTCTTT,CASSWTGEAFF
NA,NA,TRBV10-2,TRBJ1-6,TGCGCCAGCAGCAGATATAATTCACCCCTCCACTTT,CASSRYNSPLHF
NA,NA,TRBV6-1,TRBJ2-5,TGTGCCAGCAGTGAACTGGGCAGAGAGACCCAGTACTTC,CASSELGRETQYF
NA,NA,TRBV18,TRBJ1-5,TGTGCCAGCTCACCTTCCGGCGATCAGCCCCAGCATTTT,CASSPSGDQPQHF
NA,once,TRBV11-2,TRBJ2-1,TGTGCCAGCAGCTCGGGCAGGGTTGAGGAGCAGTTCTTC,CASSSGRVEEQFF
NA,NA,TRBV5-1,TRBJ2-3,TGCGCCAGCAGGGGGGCAGGGGCCGACACAGATACGCAGTATTTT,CASRGAGADTDTQYF
TRBD1,few,TRBV2,TRBJ1-1,TGTGCCAGCAGCGGACAGGGATTACACACTGAAGCTTTCTTT,CASSGQGLHTEAFF
TRBD1,few,TRBV3-1/TRBV3-2,TRBJ1-2,TGTGCCAGCAGCCGAAGACAGGGGGCTGGCTACACCTTC,CASSRRQGAGYTF
NA,once,TRBV7-2,TRBJ2-1,TGTGCCAGCAGCTTCGGTGGGTACTACAATGAGCAGTTCTTC,CASSFGGYYNEQFF
TRBD2,NA,TRBV7-3,TRBJ2-3,TGTGCCAGCAGGGCTAGCGGGGGGACCTGGGATACGCAGTATTTT,CASRASGGTWDTQYF
TRBD1,NA,TRBV2,TRBJ1-6,TGTGCCAGCAGCGTACAGGGGTCCGTGGCACCCCTCCACTTT,CASSVQGSVAPLHF